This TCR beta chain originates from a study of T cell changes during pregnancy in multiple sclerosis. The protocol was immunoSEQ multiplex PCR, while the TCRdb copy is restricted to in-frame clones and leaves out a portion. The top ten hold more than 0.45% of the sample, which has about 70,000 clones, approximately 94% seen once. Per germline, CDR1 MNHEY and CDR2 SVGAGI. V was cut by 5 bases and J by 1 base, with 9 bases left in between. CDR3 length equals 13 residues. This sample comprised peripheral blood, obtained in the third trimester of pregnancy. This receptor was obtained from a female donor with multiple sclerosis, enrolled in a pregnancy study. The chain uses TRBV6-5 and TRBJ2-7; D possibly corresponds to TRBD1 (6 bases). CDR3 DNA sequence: TGTGCCAGCAGTCGGACAGTATCCTACGAGCAGTACTTC. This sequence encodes CASSRTVSYEQYF.